A selection of T cell receptor beta chains follows, all from one sample in a study of metastatic and nonmetastatic thyroid tumors. TCRdb reanalyzed the PCR reads via MiXCR. Among approximately 69,000 clones listed, more than 13% were seen once. The specimen was blood. The receptors come from a male donor with papillary thyroid cancer or a benign thyroid nodule (not recorded which). Some clones in this sample may be carry-over from other donors' samples. The CDR3 runs from the conserved cysteine through the conserved F or W. The D gene is left open where the match is weak. Size is stated for part of the rows, as once, few or many counts, or as a class when the clone is expanded.

V gene,D gene,clone size,J gene,CDR3 protein,CDR3 DNA
TRBV6-4,.,many,TRBJ2-1,CASSDGTGAYNEQFF,TGTGCCAGCAGTGACGGGACGGGAGCCTACAATGAGCAGTTCTTC
TRBV2,TRBD2,many,TRBJ2-5,CASSEREAQETQYF,TGTGCCAGCAGCGAGCGGGAGGCGCAAGAGACCCAGTACTTC
TRBV9,.,many,TRBJ2-5,CASSVESRAEETQYF,TGTGCCAGCAGCGTAGAATCAAGGGCCGAAGAGACCCAGTACTTC
TRBV5-5,TRBD2,many,TRBJ2-2,CASGLGLAGDTGELFF,TGTGCCAGCGGCTTGGGACTAGCGGGAGACACCGGGGAGCTGTTTTTT
TRBV7-6,TRBD1,many,TRBJ2-1,CASSLSLAQGDEQFF,TGTGCCAGCAGCTTAAGTCTAGCACAGGGGGATGAGCAGTTCTTC
TRBV20-1,TRBD1,many,TRBJ2-7,CSFRGQGVLEQYF,TGCAGCTTCCGGGGACAGGGGGTTCTGGAGCAGTACTTC
TRBV27,TRBD2,many,TRBJ2-1,CASSLGLAGENEQFF,TGTGCCAGCAGTTTAGGTCTAGCGGGGGAAAATGAGCAGTTCTTC
TRBV28,TRBD2,many,TRBJ2-7,CASSLQTSGRVSRYEQYF,TGTGCCAGCAGTCTACAAACTAGCGGGAGAGTTAGTAGGTACGAGCAGTACTTC
TRBV6-1,TRBD1,many,TRBJ2-1,CASSVQGASYNEQFF,TGTGCCAGCAGTGTCCAGGGGGCGTCCTACAATGAGCAGTTCTTC
TRBV6-2/TRBV6-3,.,.,TRBJ2-2,CASSYSRGFPLGELFF,TGTGCCAGCAGTTACTCACGGGGATTTCCCCTAGGGGAGCTGTTTTTT
TRBV6-1,.,many,TRBJ1-5,CASIRGRGRNQPQHF,TGTGCCAGCATTCGGGGCAGGGGAAGGAATCAGCCCCAGCATTTT
TRBV4-1,.,once,TRBJ2-1,CASSQERGGAIGDQFF,TGCGCCAGCAGCCAAGAAAGAGGCGGCGCCATCGGCGATCAGTTCTTC
TRBV5-1,.,.,TRBJ2-1,CACTTGGAGDGEQFF,TGCGCCTGCACCACAGGGGGGGCTGGCGACGGTGAGCAGTTCTTC
TRBV12-5,.,many,TRBJ1-1,CASGLRSNTEAFF,TGTGCTAGTGGTTTGAGGAGTAACACTGAAGCTTTCTTT
TRBV20-1,.,.,TRBJ2-3,CSAGAPGLSTDTQYF,TGCAGTGCTGGCGCCCCGGGCCTTAGCACAGATACGCAGTATTTT
TRBV5-1,.,many,TRBJ1-1,CASSLFGQANTEAFF,TGCGCCAGCAGCTTGTTCGGACAAGCGAACACTGAAGCTTTCTTT
TRBV7-6,TRBD2,many,TRBJ2-3,CASSLPSSGRDTQYF,TGTGCCAGCAGCTTACCCTCTAGCGGGAGAGATACGCAGTATTTT
TRBV4-1,.,many,TRBJ2-2,CASSQDRASANTGELFF,TGCGCCAGCAGCCAAGATAGGGCGAGCGCGAACACCGGGGAGCTGTTTTTT
TRBV4-3,.,many,TRBJ2-3,CASSQETGLTDTQYF,TGCGCCAGCAGCCAAGAAACAGGGTTAACAGATACGCAGTATTTT
TRBV7-9,TRBD1,.,TRBJ2-5,CASSPGTGGHFRETQYF,TGTGCCAGCAGCCCCGGGACAGGGGGACATTTCCGGGAGACCCAGTACTTC
TRBV6-1,.,.,TRBJ2-7,CASSLHVQGASYEQYF,TGTGCCAGCAGCCTACATGTACAGGGTGCTTCCTACGAGCAGTACTTC
TRBV19,TRBD1,many,TRBJ1-1,CASSPWTGMNTEAFF,TGTGCCAGTAGTCCCTGGACAGGCATGAACACTGAAGCTTTCTTT
TRBV19,TRBD2,.,TRBJ2-1,CACNPSGGDDYNEQFF,TGTGCCTGTAATCCTTCCGGGGGGGATGACTACAATGAGCAGTTCTTC
TRBV29-1,TRBD2,many,TRBJ2-1,CSVGGTSGSSYNEQFF,TGCAGCGTTGGGGGGACTAGCGGGAGCTCCTACAATGAGCAGTTCTTC
TRBV19,TRBD1,many,TRBJ2-3,CASRPGTGSDTQYF,TGTGCCAGTCGTCCCGGGACAGGGTCAGATACGCAGTATTTT
TRBV5-1,.,many,TRBJ2-3,CASSLVPDTQYF,TGCGCCAGCAGCTTGGTCCCAGATACGCAGTATTTT
TRBV7-6,.,many,TRBJ1-1,CASSLKGMNTEAFF,TGTGCCAGCAGCTTGAAGGGTATGAACACTGAAGCTTTCTTT
TRBV11-3,TRBD1,many,TRBJ1-3,CASSLGSFVGTGYGNTIYF,TGTGCCAGCAGCTTAGGGAGTTTTGTTGGGACAGGGTATGGAAACACCATATATTTT
TRBV5-1,.,many,TRBJ2-1,CASSLGAPDNEQFF,TGCGCCAGCAGCTTGGGAGCTCCCGACAATGAGCAGTTCTTC
TRBV12-3/TRBV12-4,.,.,TRBJ1-2,CASSTGGGYTF,TGTGCCAGCAGTACGGGGGGGGGCTACACCTTC
TRBV28,.,few,TRBJ2-7,CASRNPGLPVEQYF,TGTGCCAGCAGAAACCCAGGGCTACCTGTCGAGCAGTACTTC
TRBV20-1,.,.,TRBJ1-5,CSAAPLGINQPQHF,TGCAGTGCTGCACCTCTTGGTATCAATCAGCCCCAGCATTTT
TRBV19,.,many,TRBJ2-4,CASRLRAISQNIQYF,TGTGCCAGTAGGTTAAGGGCGATTAGCCAAAACATTCAGTACTTC
TRBV4-1,.,.,TRBJ1-4,CASSPLQGEKLFF,TGCGCCAGCAGCCCGCTTCAGGGTGAAAAACTGTTTTTT
TRBV19,.,many,TRBJ2-3,CASSTAYSTDTQYF,TGTGCCAGTAGTACGGCTTATAGCACAGATACGCAGTATTTT
TRBV5-1,.,.,TRBJ2-7,CASSLGFSSYEQYF,TGCGCCAGCAGCTTGGGCTTTAGCTCCTACGAGCAGTACTTC
TRBV19,TRBD1,few,TRBJ2-7,CASSSGTGPYEQYF,TGTGCCAGTAGTAGTGGGACAGGGCCCTACGAGCAGTACTTC
TRBV6-2/TRBV6-3,.,many,TRBJ1-5,CASNPGAVNQPQHF,TGTGCCAGCAACCCAGGGGCCGTCAATCAGCCCCAGCATTTT
TRBV6-1,.,many,TRBJ2-3,CASSEGGTDTQYF,TGTGCCAGTTCAGAAGGGGGCACAGATACGCAGTATTTT
TRBV3-1,TRBD1,many,TRBJ2-7,CASSQRDRKYEQYF,TGTGCCAGCAGCCAACGGGACAGGAAATACGAGCAGTACTTC
TRBV28,.,few,TRBJ1-5,CASSSEGRAGNQLQHF,TGTGCCAGCAGTTCGGAGGGAAGGGCGGGGAATCAGCTCCAGCATTTT
TRBV30,.,many,TRBJ1-2,CAWSVPEGDGSYGYTF,TGTGCCTGGAGTGTACCCGAGGGAGACGGATCCTATGGCTACACCTTC
TRBV6-1,.,many,TRBJ2-1,CASSTAREKFF,TGTGCCAGCAGTACCGCCAGGGAGAAGTTCTTC
TRBV6-4,.,few,TRBJ1-1,CASSSQLNTEAFF,TGTGCCAGTAGTTCGCAATTGAACACTGAAGCTTTCTTT
TRBV7-2,TRBD2,many,TRBJ2-3,CASSSGLAPDTQYF,TGTGCCAGCAGCTCCGGACTAGCCCCAGATACGCAGTATTTT
TRBV4-3,.,many,TRBJ2-1,CASSQEVSSAGEQFF,TGCGCCAGCAGCCAAGAGGTCTCTAGCGCGGGTGAGCAGTTCTTC
TRBV19,.,many,TRBJ1-3,CASTLGGYPSGNTIYF,TGTGCCAGTACCCTGGGGGGCTACCCCTCTGGAAACACCATATATTTT
TRBV15,.,many,TRBJ2-6,CATSRVGAGANVLTF,TGTGCCACCAGCAGAGTGGGAGCTGGGGCCAACGTCCTGACTTTC
TRBV6-5,TRBD1,.,TRBJ1-5,CASSYGQGQPQHF,TGTGCCAGCAGTTACGGACAGGGACAGCCCCAGCATTTT
TRBV16,TRBD2,few,TRBJ2-7,CASSLAGVGYEQYF,TGTGCCAGCAGCCTCGCGGGAGTCGGCTACGAGCAGTACTTC
TRBV5-1,.,many,TRBJ1-3,CASSPSAGDFSGNTIYF,TGCGCCAGCAGCCCATCCGCCGGGGACTTCTCTGGAAACACCATATATTTT
TRBV11-2,TRBD1,many,TRBJ2-7,CASSLLDRGISYEQYF,TGTGCCAGCAGCTTATTGGACAGGGGGATCTCCTACGAGCAGTACTTC
TRBV20-1,.,.,TRBJ1-4,CSARDLGPVWNEKLFF,TGCAGTGCTAGAGATCTGGGGCCTGTATGGAATGAAAAACTGTTTTTT
TRBV5-1,.,many,TRBJ2-1,CASSLEATDEQFF,TGCGCCAGCAGCTTGGAGGCAACCGATGAGCAGTTCTTC